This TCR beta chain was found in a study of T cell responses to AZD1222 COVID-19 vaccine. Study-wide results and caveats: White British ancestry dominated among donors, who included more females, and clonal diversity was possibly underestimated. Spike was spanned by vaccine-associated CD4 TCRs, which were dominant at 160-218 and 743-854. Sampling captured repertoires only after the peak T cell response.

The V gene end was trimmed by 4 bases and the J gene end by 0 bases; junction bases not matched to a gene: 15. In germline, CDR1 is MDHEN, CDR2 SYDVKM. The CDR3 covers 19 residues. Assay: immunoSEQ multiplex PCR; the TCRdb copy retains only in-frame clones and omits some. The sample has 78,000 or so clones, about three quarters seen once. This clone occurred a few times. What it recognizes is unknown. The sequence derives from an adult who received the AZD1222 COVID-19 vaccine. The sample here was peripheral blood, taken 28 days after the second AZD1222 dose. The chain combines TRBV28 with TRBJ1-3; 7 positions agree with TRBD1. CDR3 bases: TGTGCCAGCAGTTCCCAATTGATCACAGGGGTCTTCTCTGGAAACACCATATATTTT. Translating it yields CASSSQLITGVFSGNTIYF.